The TCR beta chain under discussion was sequenced for a study of blood T cell repertoires in COVID-19. Germline V CDR1 and CDR2: MNHEY, SVGEGT. The CDR3 contains 15 residues. J lost 2 bases, V lost 5 bases, and 4 bases had no gene match. Authors' processing steps: Counts of nucleated cells, estimated from reference gene primer amplification, were obtained. Some clones are missing from TCRdb's copy, which holds only in-frame ones; the method was immunoSEQ multiplex PCR. V, J and clone size are taken as reported in that table, and D and trimming were inferred from the DNA itself. Here the sample spans fewer than 250,000 clones, around nine tenths being singletons. Only a few counts were recorded for this clone.

The chain is built from TRBV6-2 or TRBV6-3 and TRBJ1-5; 9 bases map to TRBD1. The sequenced sample was peripheral blood. This receptor was taken from a man aged 60-69 years with acute or convalescent COVID-19. The CDR3 region has the DNA TGTGCCAGCAGTCTGACAGGGGGAGGCAATCAGCCCCAGCATTTT. This translates into CASSLTGGGNQPQHF.